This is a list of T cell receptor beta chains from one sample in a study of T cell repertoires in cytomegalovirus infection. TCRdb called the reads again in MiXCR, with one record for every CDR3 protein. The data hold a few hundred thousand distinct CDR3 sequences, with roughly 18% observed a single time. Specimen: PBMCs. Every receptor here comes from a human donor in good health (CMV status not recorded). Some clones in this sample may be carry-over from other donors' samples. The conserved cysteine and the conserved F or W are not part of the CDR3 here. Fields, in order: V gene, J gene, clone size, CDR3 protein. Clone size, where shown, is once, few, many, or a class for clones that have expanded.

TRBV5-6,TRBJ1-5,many,ASSAGQSNQPQH
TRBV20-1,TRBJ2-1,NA,SAGMGDTKGDEQF
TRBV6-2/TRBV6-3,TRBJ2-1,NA,ASSYHRGSYNEQF
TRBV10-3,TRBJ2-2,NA,AIGDGGELF
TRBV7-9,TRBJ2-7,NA,ASSLAGGYYEQY
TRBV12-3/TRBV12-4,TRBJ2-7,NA,ASSPPGGTWGREQY
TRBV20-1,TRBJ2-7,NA,SAGWRGATYEQY
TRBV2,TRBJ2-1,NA,ASSGLAAYNEQF
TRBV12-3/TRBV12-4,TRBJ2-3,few,ASSFLNTQY
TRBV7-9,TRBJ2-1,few,ASSPRLAGGRYNEQF
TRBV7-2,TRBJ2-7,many,ASSLVGRSPIYEQY
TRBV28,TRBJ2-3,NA,ASSVRQGLTDTQY
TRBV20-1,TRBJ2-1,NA,SGDRVNEQF
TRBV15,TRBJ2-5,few,ATSREGTATETQY
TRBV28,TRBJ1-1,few,ASSPLGRMNTEAF
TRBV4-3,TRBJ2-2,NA,ASSQVGQGNTGELF
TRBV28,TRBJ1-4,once,ASSPRTVDEKLF